This T cell receptor (beta chain) originates from a study of OX40 agonist ivuxolimab in advanced cancers. Broadly, across the study: Ivuxolimab was an agonistic, fully human IgG2 monoclonal antibody directed against OX40 (CD134), a costimulatory receptor. Intravenous ivuxolimab was administered to patients every 2 weeks at six dose levels: 0.01, 0.1, 0.3, 1.5, 3 and 10 mg/kg. Among the approximately 50 dose-escalation patients, some 19 had hepatocellular carcinoma, roughly 15 melanoma, 9 renal cell carcinoma and 9 head and neck cancer. A male proportion of around 83% and a mean age of about 60 years, ranging from roughly 23 to 90, were recorded for the dose-escalation cohort. Patients were allowed to have had prior anti-PD-1, anti-PD-L1 or anti-CTLA-4 therapy, and around two fifths of the dose-escalation patients had been treated with checkpoint inhibitors. Partial responses occurred in three dose-escalation patients: two with cutaneous melanoma and one with hepatocellular carcinoma. The purpose of peripheral TCRbeta sequencing was to test whether ivuxolimab changed TCR sequence diversity and led to clonal T-cell expansion. The paper describes the monotherapy dose-escalation part (N of about 54 patients) of the phase I trial of ivuxolimab. Results and caveats for the whole study, not just this receptor: Low levels of normalized T-cell clonal expansion were also seen in some nonresponding patients. Which antigens the clonally expanded peripheral T cells were specific for was not determined. In the 0.1-3.0 mg/kg groups, partial responders were among the patients with the lowest normalized peripheral clonal expansion, particularly in CD8+ T cells. On average, CD8+ T cells showed more expanded clones than CD4+ T cells after ivuxolimab. Clonal expansion of both CD4+ and CD8+ blood T cells was observed from baseline to week 6 at doses 0.1 to 3.0 mg/kg.

Patients with autoimmune disease history or receiving systemic immunosuppression were excluded from the trial. In every dose cohort, peripheral blood was drawn for TCR sequencing at baseline, cycle 4 day 1, and cycle 7 day 1. Samples were obtained from an open-label, multicenter, first-in-human phase I dose-escalation trial of ivuxolimab. Adults with locally advanced or metastatic melanoma, renal cell carcinoma, hepatocellular carcinoma or head and neck squamous cell carcinoma were enrolled in the trial. Before TCR sequencing, CD4+ T cells and CD8+ T cells from peripheral blood were sorted into separate populations. For sequencing of the TCRbeta CDR3 region, genomic DNA was extracted from the sorted cells. TCRbeta CDR3 regions were sequenced using the immunoSEQ Assay. This immuneACCESS table, as held by TCRdb, lists in-frame sequences with V and J called but not all clones. Of the missing ones, under half trace to an unresolved V gene in checked studies; the others have no known cause. In all, the sample holds about 58,000 clones, and roughly nine tenths of those were seen once. Jointly, the top ten make up around 0.8% of the sample.

The germline V gene yields SQVTM for CDR1 and ANQGSEA for CDR2. V lost 4 bases and J lost 0 bases; the stretch between them is 12 bases long. From the cysteine through the phenylalanine, the CDR3 covers 14 amino acids. The entry retains the CDR3 DNA only, 42 bases that are in frame from base 1. This clone was picked up a small number of times. The clone's antigen remains unknown. No base quality information exists; no much larger clone differs at one position. The input for sequencing was CD4+ or CD8+ T cells sorted from blood, taken in a trial of the OX40 agonist ivuxolimab. The chain joins TRBV29-1 to TRBJ1-1; the D gene is not confidently resolved. The TCR was taken from an adult with an advanced solid tumor such as melanoma, head and neck, liver or kidney cancer. The CDR3 region reads CSVGAGPLNTEAFF. The nucleotide sequence is TGCAGCGTTGGGGCCGGACCCCTGAACACTGAAGCTTTCTTT.